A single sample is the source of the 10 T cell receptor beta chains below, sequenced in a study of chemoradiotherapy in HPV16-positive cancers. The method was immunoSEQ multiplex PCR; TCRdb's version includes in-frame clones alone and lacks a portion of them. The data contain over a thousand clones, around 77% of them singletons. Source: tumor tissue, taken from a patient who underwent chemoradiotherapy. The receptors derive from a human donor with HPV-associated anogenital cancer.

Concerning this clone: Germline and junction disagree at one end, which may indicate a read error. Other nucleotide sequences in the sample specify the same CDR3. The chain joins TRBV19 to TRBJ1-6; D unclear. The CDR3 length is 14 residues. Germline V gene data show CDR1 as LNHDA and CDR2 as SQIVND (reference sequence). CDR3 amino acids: CASSIGSYNSPLHF. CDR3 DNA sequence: TGTGCCAGTAGTATAGGCAGTTATAATTCACCCCTCCACTTC.

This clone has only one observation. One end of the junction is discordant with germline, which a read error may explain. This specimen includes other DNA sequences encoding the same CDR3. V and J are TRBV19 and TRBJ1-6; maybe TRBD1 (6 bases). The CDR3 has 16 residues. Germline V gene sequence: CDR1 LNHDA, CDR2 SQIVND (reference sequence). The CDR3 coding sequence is TGTGCCAGTAGCATAGGTGGCAGGGGTTATAATTCACCCCTCCACTTT. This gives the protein CASSIGGRGYNSPLHF.

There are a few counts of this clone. CDR3 residues: CAWSENTIYF. The CDR3, as DNA: TGTGCCTGGAGTGAAAACACCATATATTTT. This chain uses TRBV30 with TRBJ1-3, with D hard to call. The ends were cut back, 1 base at V and 6 bases at J, with 1 base in the middle. Germline CDR1 is GTSNPN and CDR2 is SVGIG (reference sequence). There are 10 residues in the CDR3.

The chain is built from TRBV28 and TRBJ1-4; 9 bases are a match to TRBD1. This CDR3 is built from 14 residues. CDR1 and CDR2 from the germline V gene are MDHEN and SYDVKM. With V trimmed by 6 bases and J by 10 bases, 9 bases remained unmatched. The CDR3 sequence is CASRTGGAERKLFF. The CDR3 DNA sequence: TGTGCCAGCAGAACAGGGGGCGCGGAACGAAAACTGTTTTTT.

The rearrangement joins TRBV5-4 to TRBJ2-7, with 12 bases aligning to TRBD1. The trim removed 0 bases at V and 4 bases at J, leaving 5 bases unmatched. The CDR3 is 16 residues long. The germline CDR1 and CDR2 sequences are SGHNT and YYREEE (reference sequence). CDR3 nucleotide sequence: TGTGCCAGCAGCTTGGCGGGACAGGGGGCAGGATACGAGCAGTACTTC. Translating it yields CASSLAGQGAGYEQYF.

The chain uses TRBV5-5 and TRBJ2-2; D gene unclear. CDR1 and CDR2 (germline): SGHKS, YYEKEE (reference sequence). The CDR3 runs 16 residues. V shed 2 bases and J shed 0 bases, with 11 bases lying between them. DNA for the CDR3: TGTGCCAGCAGCTTCGGAAGCCTCCCGAACACCGGGGAGCTGTTTTTT. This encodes CASSFGSLPNTGELFF.

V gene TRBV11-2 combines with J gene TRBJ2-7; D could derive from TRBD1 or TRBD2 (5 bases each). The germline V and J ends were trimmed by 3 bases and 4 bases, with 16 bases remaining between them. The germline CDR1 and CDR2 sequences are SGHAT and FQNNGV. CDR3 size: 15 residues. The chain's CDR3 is CASSFLDSGNYEQYF. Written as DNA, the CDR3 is TGTGCCAGCAGCTTCCTAGACAGCGGCAATTACGAGCAGTACTTC.

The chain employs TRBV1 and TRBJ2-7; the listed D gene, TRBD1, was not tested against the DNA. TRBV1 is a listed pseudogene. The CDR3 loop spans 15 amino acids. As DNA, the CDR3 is TGCACCAGCAGCCAAGATGGGCAGGGGACGTACGAGCAGTACTTC. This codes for CTSSQDGQGTYEQYF.

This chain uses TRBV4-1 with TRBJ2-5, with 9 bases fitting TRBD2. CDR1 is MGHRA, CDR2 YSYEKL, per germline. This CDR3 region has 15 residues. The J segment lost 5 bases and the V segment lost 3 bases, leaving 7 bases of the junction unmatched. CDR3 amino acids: CASSQGVSGSETQYF. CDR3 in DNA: TGCGCCAGCAGCCAGGGGGTTAGCGGGAGTGAGACCCAGTACTTC.

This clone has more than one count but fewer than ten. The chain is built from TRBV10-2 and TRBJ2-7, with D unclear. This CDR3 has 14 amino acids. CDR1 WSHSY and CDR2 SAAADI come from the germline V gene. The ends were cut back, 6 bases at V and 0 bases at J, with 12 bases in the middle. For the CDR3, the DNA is TGCGCCAGCAGACCCGGGCCTAGCTCCTACGAGCAGTACTTC. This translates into CASRPGPSSYEQYF.